Reported below is one T cell receptor beta chain. The length of the CDR3 is 15 residues. Germline CDR1 reads SGHNT; CDR2 reads YYREEE (reference sequence). Trimming took off 4 bases at V and 2 bases at J, with 13 bases between the two ends. This entry is derived from a study of cytomegalovirus exposure and HLA in healthy donors. With 60 Vbeta and 13 Jbeta primers, the PCR was carried out. Some clones are missing from TCRdb's copy, which holds only in-frame ones; the method was immunoSEQ multiplex PCR. The sample's table shows roughly 110,000 clones. The rearrangement uses TRBV5-4 and TRBJ2-1; D unresolved. Sequencing was done on a sample of PBMCs. The sequence was obtained from a man between 25 and 39 years old in good health and CMV-seronegative. CDR3 DNA sequence: TGTGCCAGCAGCCTGGACCGGAGCACCTACAATGAGCAGTTCTTC. Amino acid sequence: CASSLDRSTYNEQFF.